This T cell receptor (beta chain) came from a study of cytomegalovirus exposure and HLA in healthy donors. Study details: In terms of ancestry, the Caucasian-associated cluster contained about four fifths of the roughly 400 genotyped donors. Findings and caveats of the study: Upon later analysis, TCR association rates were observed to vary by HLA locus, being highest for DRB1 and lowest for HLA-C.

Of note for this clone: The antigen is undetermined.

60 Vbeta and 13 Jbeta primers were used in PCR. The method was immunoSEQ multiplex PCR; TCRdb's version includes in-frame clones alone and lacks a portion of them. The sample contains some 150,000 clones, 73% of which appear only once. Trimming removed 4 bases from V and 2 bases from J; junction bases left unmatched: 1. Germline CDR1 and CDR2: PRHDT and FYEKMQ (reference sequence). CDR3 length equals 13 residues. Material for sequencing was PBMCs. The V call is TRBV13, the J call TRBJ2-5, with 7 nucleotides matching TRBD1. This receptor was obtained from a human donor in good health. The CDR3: CASSWDRQETQYF. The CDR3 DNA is TGTGCCAGCAGCTGGGACAGACAAGAGACCCAGTACTTC.